Listed below are T cell receptor delta chains from one sample, sequenced in a study of gamma-delta T cells after stem cell transplantation. With CATT, TCRdb re-called clones from the RT-PCR reads. Of fewer than 650 delta-chain clones listed, 44% are singletons. Sample: gamma-delta T cells. These receptors were obtained from a human donor. It is not recorded whose cells these are; they may come from a transplant donor. Both conserved end residues are part of each CDR3. A D gene is named only where the DNA matches it firmly. Rows give clone size only sometimes, using once, few, many, or a class for an expanded clone.

V	D	size	J	CDR3	DNA
TRDV3	.	once	TRDJ1	CAFSFVGAFPYGNDKLIF	TGTGCCTTTAGCTTTGTCGGGGCCTTCCCCTACGGCAACGATAAACTCATCTTT
TRDV2	TRDD3	few	TRDJ1	CACDMMMGDTRDKLIF	TGTGCCTGTGACATGATGATGGGGGATACGCGCGATAAACTCATCTTT
TRDV1	TRDD3	.	TRDJ1	CALGDSVVLLPLLGDTGYTDKLIF	TGTGCTCTTGGGGACTCCGTGGTCCTACTACCTTTACTGGGGGATACGGGGTACACCGATAAACTCATCTTT
TRDV3	TRDD2	once	TRDJ1	CAFSPTSFLRLWGPVLIF	TGTGCCTTTAGTCCCACCTCCTTCCTACGTCTGTGGGGCCCTGTACTCATCTTT
TRDV1	TRDD3	few	TRDJ1	CALGVTGTDWGLNTDKLIF	TGTGCTCTTGGGGTCACGGGCACAGACTGGGGGCTAAACACCGATAAACTCATCTTT
TRDV1	TRDD3	few	TRDJ1	CALGEVGPILLGGLTDKLIF	TGTGCTCTTGGGGAAGTGGGTCCTATCCTACTGGGGGGCCTCACCGATAAACTCATCTTT
TRDV2	.	.	TRDJ1	CACDTATPGQLIF	TGTGCCTGTGACACCGCTACTCCTGGGCAACTCATCTTT
TRDV1	TRDD3	.	TRDJ1	CALGGPSVLLRGGWRQLIF	TGTGCTCTTGGGGGGCCGAGTGTCCTCTTACGTGGGGGATGGCGGCAACTCATCTTT
TRDV1	TRDD2	few	TRDJ1	CALGESLPRLSTDKLIF	TGTGCTCTTGGGGAGTCCCTTCCTAGGCTTTCGACCGATAAACTCATCTTT
TRDV1	.	.	TRDJ1	CALGELWTLFF	TGTGCTCTTGGGGAACTGTGGACCCTTTTTTTT
TRDV3	TRDD3	.	TRDJ1	CAFTPVFDTPTYGVWGIVSDKLIF	TGTGCCTTTACCCCAGTTTTCGACACCCCCACCTACGGGGTCTGGGGGATAGTCTCCGATAAACTCATCTTT
TRDV1	TRDD3	few	TRDJ1	CALGEPTSLGGTLGDTSTDKLIF	TGTGCTCTTGGGGAACCCACCTCCCTCGGAGGTACTCTGGGGGATACAAGTACCGATAAACTCATCTTT
TRDV1	TRDD3	few	TRDJ1	CALGELSPYWGIWGTDKLIF	TGTGCTCTTGGGGAATTATCCCCGTACTGGGGGATATGGGGGACCGATAAACTCATCTTT
TRDV2	TRDD3	.	TRDJ3	CACDDLLGDTHYRSWDTQHMFF	TGTGCCTGTGACGACTTACTGGGGGATACGCACTATAGATCCTGGGACACCCAACATATGTTTTTC
TRDV2	.	few	TRDJ1	CACDTVGTTAARYTDKLIF	TGTGCCTGTGACACCGTGGGGACGACCGCGGCCCGGTACACCGATAAACTCATCTTT
TRDV1	TRDD3	few	TRDJ1	CALGDPAFLLMGDTETDKLIF	TGTGCTCTTGGGGACCCGGCCTTCCTACTTATGGGGGATACGGAGACCGATAAACTCATCTTT
TRDV2	TRDD3	.	TRDJ1	CACDTIVLGDRKMARDTDKLIF	TGTGCCTGTGACACCATCGTACTGGGGGACCGAAAAATGGCCCGAGACACCGATAAACTCATCTTT
TRDV1	TRDD3	.	TRDJ1	CALGNPLPVLGANSVLYTDKLIF	TGTGCTCTTGGGAACCCTCTCCCTGTACTGGGGGCTAACAGTGTTCTTTACACCGATAAACTCATCTTT
TRDV1	TRDD3	.	TRDJ1	CALGPHRDLLEGPLYWGIRADKLIF	TGTGCTCTTGGGCCCCATAGGGACTTACTTGAAGGACCCCTGTACTGGGGGATACGCGCCGATAAGCTCATCTTT
TRDV1	TRDD3	.	TRDJ1	CALGELELLPFCTGGYSTDKLIF	TGTGCTCTTGGGGAACTAGAACTCCTACCTTTTTGTACTGGGGGATACTCCACCGATAAACTCATCTTT
TRDV1	TRDD3	.	TRDJ1	CALGELLPSGLFSAWGITTDKLIF	TGTGCTCTTGGGGAACTGCTTCCTTCGGGCCTCTTTTCTGCATGGGGGATAACCACCGATAAACTCATCTTT